The rows below give T cell receptor beta chains drawn from one sample of a study of T cell changes during pregnancy in multiple sclerosis. TCRdb's table, derived via immunoSEQ multiplex PCR, lists solely in-frame clones and lacks some. The top ten clones hold under 0.3% of a sample with some 53,000 clones, 80% to 95% of them seen once. Sequencing used CD4+ T cells from peripheral blood mononuclear cells, obtained in the third trimester of pregnancy. The receptor source for this set is a female donor with multiple sclerosis, enrolled in a pregnancy study. Each CDR3 is given with its conserved first and last residue. The D gene is left open where the match is weak. Size is omitted from some rows. Given values are once, few, many or a class for expanded clones.

CDR3aa: CASSLQGITTNEKLFF; CDR3nt: TGCGCCAGCAGCTTGCAGGGGATTACAACTAATGAAAAACTGTTTTTT; abundance: NA; v_gene: TRBV5-1; j_gene: TRBJ1-4; d_gene: NA; len: 16
CDR3aa: CASSRPLAGGLNEQFF; CDR3nt: TGTGCCAGCAGTCGCCCTCTAGCGGGGGGGCTCAATGAGCAGTTCTTC; abundance: NA; v_gene: TRBV5-4; j_gene: TRBJ2-1; d_gene: TRBD2; len: 16
CDR3aa: CASNRDRVNQPQHF; CDR3nt: TGTGCCAGCAACCGGGACAGGGTCAATCAGCCCCAGCATTTT; abundance: NA; v_gene: TRBV6-1; j_gene: TRBJ1-5; d_gene: TRBD1; len: 14
CDR3aa: CASSQVGTANTGELFF; CDR3nt: TGTGCCAGCAGCCAAGTTGGGACAGCCAACACCGGGGAGCTGTTTTTT; abundance: NA; v_gene: TRBV14; j_gene: TRBJ2-2; d_gene: TRBD1; len: 16
CDR3aa: CSASGPGELFF; CDR3nt: TGCAGTGCTTCGGGTCCCGGGGAGCTGTTTTTT; abundance: few; v_gene: TRBV20-1; j_gene: TRBJ2-2; d_gene: NA; len: 11
CDR3aa: CATSRDMPISGNTIYF; CDR3nt: TGTGCCACCAGCAGAGATATGCCCATTAGTGGAAACACCATATATTTT; abundance: NA; v_gene: TRBV15; j_gene: TRBJ1-3; d_gene: NA; len: 16
CDR3aa: CASSRGPYNEQFF; CDR3nt: TGTGCCAGCAGTAGAGGGCCCTACAATGAGCAGTTCTTC; abundance: NA; v_gene: TRBV7-8; j_gene: TRBJ2-1; d_gene: NA; len: 13
CDR3aa: CASSLRTSGAYEQYF; CDR3nt: TGTGCCAGCAGTCTAAGGACTAGCGGGGCCTACGAGCAGTACTTC; abundance: NA; v_gene: TRBV27; j_gene: TRBJ2-7; d_gene: TRBD2; len: 15
CDR3aa: CASSLALGQAVQGYGYTF; CDR3nt: TGTGCCAGCAGCTTAGCCCTGGGACAGGCCGTCCAGGGCTATGGCTACACCTTC; abundance: NA; v_gene: TRBV7-2; j_gene: TRBJ1-2; d_gene: TRBD1; len: 18
CDR3aa: CASSLFSGETDEQYF; CDR3nt: TGCGCCAGCAGCTTGTTTTCGGGAGAGACTGACGAGCAGTACTTC; abundance: NA; v_gene: TRBV5-1; j_gene: TRBJ2-7; d_gene: NA; len: 15
CDR3aa: CASSLGNPGTYEQYF; CDR3nt: TGTGCCAGCAGCTTGGGGAATCCAGGGACTTACGAGCAGTACTTC; abundance: once; v_gene: TRBV5-4; j_gene: TRBJ2-7; d_gene: NA; len: 15
CDR3aa: CASSFGGSSYNEQFF; CDR3nt: TGTGCCAGCAGCTTCGGGGGGAGCTCCTACAATGAGCAGTTCTTC; abundance: NA; v_gene: TRBV7-8; j_gene: TRBJ2-1; d_gene: TRBD2; len: 15
CDR3aa: CASNREYTGELFF; CDR3nt: TGTGCCAGCAACAGGGAGTACACCGGGGAGCTGTTTTTT; abundance: NA; v_gene: TRBV2; j_gene: TRBJ2-2; d_gene: NA; len: 13
CDR3aa: CASRGGTYGYTF; CDR3nt: TGTGCCAGCCGAGGGGGCACCTATGGCTACACCTTC; abundance: NA; v_gene: TRBV7-9; j_gene: TRBJ1-2; d_gene: TRBD1; len: 12
CDR3aa: CAWGQSGNTIYF; CDR3nt: TGTGCCTGGGGACAGTCTGGAAACACCATATATTTT; abundance: NA; v_gene: TRBV30; j_gene: TRBJ1-3; d_gene: NA; len: 12
CDR3aa: CASSAHLGGEQYF; CDR3nt: TGTGCCAGCAGCGCCCACCTAGGGGGTGAGCAGTACTTC; abundance: NA; v_gene: TRBV9; j_gene: TRBJ2-7; d_gene: NA; len: 13
CDR3aa: CASTGGVTGRSEAFF; CDR3nt: TGTGCCAGTACCGGGGGGGTAACAGGGAGGTCTGAAGCTTTCTTT; abundance: NA; v_gene: TRBV19; j_gene: TRBJ1-1; d_gene: NA; len: 15
CDR3aa: CASSRGQGVNEQFF; CDR3nt: TGCGCCAGCAGTCGGGGACAGGGTGTAAATGAGCAGTTCTTC; abundance: NA; v_gene: TRBV5-1; j_gene: TRBJ2-1; d_gene: TRBD1; len: 14
CDR3aa: CASSRQGASTGELFF; CDR3nt: TGTGCCAGTAGTCGACAGGGGGCGAGCACCGGGGAGCTGTTTTTT; abundance: NA; v_gene: TRBV19; j_gene: TRBJ2-2; d_gene: TRBD1; len: 15
CDR3aa: CASSRSTATNEKLFF; CDR3nt: TGCGCCAGCAGCCGGTCGACAGCAACTAATGAAAAACTGTTTTTT; abundance: NA; v_gene: TRBV5-1; j_gene: TRBJ1-4; d_gene: NA; len: 15
CDR3aa: CASSPKTSSYNEQFF; CDR3nt: TGTGCCAGCAGCCCCAAGACTAGCAGCTACAATGAGCAGTTCTTC; abundance: NA; v_gene: TRBV7-3; j_gene: TRBJ2-1; d_gene: TRBD2; len: 15
CDR3aa: CASSLGQNPAYEQYF; CDR3nt: TGTGCCAGCAGTCTCGGACAGAACCCTGCCTACGAGCAGTACTTC; abundance: NA; v_gene: TRBV6-5; j_gene: TRBJ2-7; d_gene: NA; len: 15
CDR3aa: CASSPQRSYEQYF; CDR3nt: TGTGCCAGCAGCCCCCAACGGAGCTACGAGCAGTACTTC; abundance: NA; v_gene: TRBV6-1; j_gene: TRBJ2-7; d_gene: NA; len: 13
CDR3aa: CASSLWQRNYGYTF; CDR3nt: TGTGCCAGCAGCTTGTGGCAGAGGAACTATGGCTACACCTTC; abundance: NA; v_gene: TRBV5-4; j_gene: TRBJ1-2; d_gene: NA; len: 14
CDR3aa: CASSSGHFGAFF; CDR3nt: TGTGCCAGCAGCTCGGGACACTTTGGAGCTTTCTTT; abundance: NA; v_gene: TRBV11-1; j_gene: TRBJ1-1; d_gene: NA; len: 12